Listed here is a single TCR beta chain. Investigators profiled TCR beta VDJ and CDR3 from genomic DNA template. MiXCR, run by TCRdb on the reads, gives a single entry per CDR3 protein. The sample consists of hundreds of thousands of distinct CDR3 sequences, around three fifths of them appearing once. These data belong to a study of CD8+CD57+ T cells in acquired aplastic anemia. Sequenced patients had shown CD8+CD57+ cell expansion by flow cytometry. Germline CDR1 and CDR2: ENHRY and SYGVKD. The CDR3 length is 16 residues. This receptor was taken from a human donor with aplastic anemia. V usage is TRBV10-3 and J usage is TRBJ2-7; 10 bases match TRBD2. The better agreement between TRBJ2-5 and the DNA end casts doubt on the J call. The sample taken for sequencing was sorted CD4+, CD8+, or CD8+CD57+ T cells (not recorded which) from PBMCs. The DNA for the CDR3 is TGTGCCATCAGAAGAGATAGCGGGGGGACCGGGGAGACCCAGTACTTC. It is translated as CAIRRDSGGTGETQYF.